Following are 18 T cell receptor beta chains from one sample sequenced in a study of identifying expanded T cells in peripheral blood. Some clones are missing from TCRdb's copy, which holds only in-frame ones; the method was immunoSEQ multiplex PCR. The table includes fewer than 130,000 clones, around 88% detected once. Specimen: blood. These receptors all come from a person aged 18-69 years in good health.

This clone was seen once. The chain combines TRBV6-5 with TRBJ1-2; no clear D gene. The CDR3 has 13 residues. The V gene's germline CDR1 is MNHEY and CDR2 SVGAGI. The germline V and J ends were trimmed by 5 bases and 3 bases, with 10 bases remaining between them. The CDR3 is CASSVGLYYGYTF. The CDR3 region has the DNA TGTGCCAGCAGTGTCGGACTTTACTATGGCTACACCTTC.

This clone was found once. The chain employs TRBV19 and TRBJ1-2; D is possibly TRBD1 (5 bases). In germline, CDR1 is LNHDA, CDR2 SQIVND (reference sequence). This CDR3 is built from 16 residues. Trimming stripped 4 bases from V and 4 bases from J, with 19 bases between. CDR3 in DNA: TGTGCCAGTAGTACTTCATCTCCGGGACGGGGCTATGGCTACACCTTC. Encoded protein: CASSTSSPGRGYGYTF.

The chain combines TRBV27 with TRBJ1-4; D is possibly TRBD1 (5 bases). V was clipped by 2 bases and J by 7 bases, with 14 bases between them. Germline assignment: CDR1 MNHEY and CDR2 SMNVEV (reference sequence). The CDR3 has 15 residues. CDR3 amino acids: CASSLEWDRAEKLFF. CDR3 in DNA: TGTGCCAGCAGTTTAGAATGGGACCGAGCTGAAAAACTGTTTTTT.

The chain has TRBV5-6 and TRBJ1-3; D might be TRBD1 (5 bases). Germline CDR1 is SGHDT and CDR2 is YYEEEE. Trimming removed 6 bases from V and 1 base from J, with 20 bases in between. CDR3 length: 17 amino acids. CDR3 coding DNA: TGTGCCAGCACCCCCTCTGGGGCAGGTAGTTCTGGAAACACCATATATTTT. Encoded protein: CASTPSGAGSSGNTIYF.

The chain uses TRBV5-6 and TRBJ1-3; D remains unclear. In germline, CDR1 is SGHDT, CDR2 YYEEEE. There are 9 residues in the CDR3. With 7 bases removed from V and 7 bases from J, the gap between germline ends came to 3 bases. The CDR3 nucleotides are TGTGCCAGCTTTAACACCATATATTTT. Its protein is CASFNTIYF. Drawing the rest from reference TRBV5-6 and TRBJ1-3, the complete variable domain is DAGVTQSPTHLIKTRGQQVTLRCSPKSGHDTVSWYQQALGQGPQFIFQYYEEEERQRGNFPDRFSGHQFPNYSSELNVNALLLGDSALYLCASFNTIYFGEGSWLTVV.

V gene TRBV7-9 combines with J gene TRBJ1-1; D is ambiguous. V lost 7 bases, J lost 1 base, and 10 bases lay in between. This CDR3 spans 13 amino acids. From germline, CDR1 is SEHNR and CDR2 FQNEAQ (reference sequence). This CDR3 reads CASNPWANTEAFF. CDR3 in DNA: TGTGCCAGCAACCCCTGGGCGAACACTGAAGCTTTCTTT.

This clone was seen a handful of times. This chain links TRBV10-3 with TRBJ2-7; the D is unclear. Trimming cost V 3 bases and J 7 bases, with 10 bases left between them. The germline gives CDR1 ENHRY, CDR2 SYGVKD. The CDR3 contains 12 residues. CDR3 amino acids: CAISDRTSEQYF. CDR3 sequence (DNA): TGTGCCATCAGTGACAGGACCTCGGAGCAGTACTTC.

This chain connects TRBV10-2 to TRBJ2-5; D is possibly TRBD2 (5 bases). Trimming stripped 6 bases from V and 0 bases from J, with 5 bases between. Germline assignment: CDR1 WSHSY and CDR2 SAAADI. The CDR3 has 12 residues. The CDR3 loop is CASSGNQETQYF. For the CDR3, the DNA is TGCGCCAGCAGCGGGAACCAAGAGACCCAGTACTTC.

The chain carries TRBV6-6 and TRBJ1-5; D unclear. The germline V gene encodes CDR1 MNHNY and CDR2 SVGAGI (reference sequence). The CDR3 covers 14 residues. The V and J ends lost 8 bases and 4 bases respectively, with 15 bases between them. CDR3 bases: TGTGCCAGCGGAAGGAATTTAGGGAATCAGCCCCAGCATTTT. Protein product: CASGRNLGNQPQHF.

V and J are TRBV7-2 and TRBJ1-1; TRBD1 might be the D (6 bases). Germline assignment: CDR1 SGHTA and CDR2 FQGNSA. Trimming removed 2 bases from V and 4 bases from J, with 14 bases in between. CDR3 length: 15 residues. The CDR3 loop reads CASSLRGAYITEAFF. CDR3 bases: TGTGCCAGCAGCTTACGGGGGGCCTATATCACTGAAGCTTTCTTT.

This chain joins TRBV2 and TRBJ1-5; 12 bases fit TRBD1. V shed 7 bases, J shed 7 bases, and the junction held 8 bases outside the gene matches. Germline V CDR1 and CDR2: SNHLY, FYNNEI. The CDR3 is 15 amino acids. CDR3 residues: CASNTGTGGDQPQHF. The CDR3 DNA follows: TGTGCCAGCAATACCGGGACAGGGGGCGACCAGCCCCAGCATTTT.

The chain joins TRBV4-2 to TRBJ2-3; 13 bases align to TRBD2. This CDR3 has 16 amino acids. Germline V CDR1 and CDR2: LGHNA, YNFKEQ. The ends lost 0 bases at V and 4 bases at J; junction bases unmatched: 1. DNA for the CDR3: TGTGCCAGCAGCCAAGAACTAGCGGGGGGGGCAGATACGCAGTATTTT. This gives the protein CASSQELAGGADTQYF.

This clone came up once. This chain connects TRBV10-2 to TRBJ1-5; tentative D call: TRBD1 (6 bases). The V and J ends lost 6 bases and 4 bases respectively, with 10 bases between them. CDR3 length equals 13 residues. CDR1 and CDR2 from the germline V gene are WSHSY and SAAADI. CDR3 amino acids: CASSPTGNQPQHF. Here the CDR3 DNA reads TGCGCCAGCAGCCCAACAGGGAATCAGCCCCAGCATTTT.

The CDR3 here is CASSSTNRLDTQYF. The CDR3 region has the DNA TGTGCCAGCAGCTCCACGAACCGTTTGGATACGCAGTATTTT. This rearrangement joins TRBV11-2 to TRBJ2-3; D unresolved. The CDR3 sequence is 14 residues long. Between the trimmed V and J ends, which lost 4 bases and 6 bases, there was a span of 14 bases. Germline V lookup: CDR1 SGHAT, CDR2 FQNNGV.

The chain is built from TRBV19 and TRBJ1-2; 7 positions match TRBD1. V lost 3 bases to trimming and J lost 8 bases; unmatched junction nucleotides: 9. This CDR3 has 14 amino acids. Germline-derived CDR1 and CDR2 are LNHDA and SQIVND (reference sequence). The CDR3 DNA sequence: TGTGCCAGTAGTATGACACAGGGGATGGGCGGCTACACCTTC. Translated: CASSMTQGMGGYTF. The complete variable domain, with remaining parts taken from reference TRBV19 and TRBJ1-2, reads DGGITQSPKYLFRKEGQNVTLSCEQNLNHDAMYWYRQDPGQGLRLIYYSQIVNDFQKGDIAEGYSVSREKKESFPLTVTSAQKNPTAFYLCASSMTQGMGGYTFGSGTRLTVV.

The V gene is TRBV5-1, the J gene TRBJ1-4; 8 nucleotides match TRBD1. This CDR3 spans 15 amino acids. Germline CDR1 reads SGHRS; CDR2 reads YFSETQ. J gave up 5 bases and V 2 bases, and 5 bases lay outside the gene matches. The CDR3 protein is CASSFEQGENEKLFF. In DNA, the CDR3 is TGCGCCAGCAGCTTTGAACAGGGGGAAAATGAAAAACTGTTTTTT.

The chain links TRBV4-3 to TRBJ2-3, with D unclear. The germline gives CDR1 LGHNA, CDR2 YSLEER. Trimming pared 0 bases from V and 2 bases from J, leaving 9 bases between. This CDR3 spans 15 amino acids. The CDR3 is CASSQEFLDTDTQYF. CDR3 DNA sequence: TGCGCCAGCAGCCAAGAGTTCCTGGACACAGATACGCAGTATTTT.

The V gene is TRBV7-8, the J gene TRBJ2-5; 7 bases map to TRBD2. V was pared by 1 base and J by 2 bases, with 13 bases of the junction left unmatched. This CDR3 is 18 amino acids long. Germline CDR1 SGHVS, CDR2 FQNEAQ. CDR3 in DNA: TGTGCCAGCAGCTTAGAAGCCGGGGGAGGGGTACGGCAAGAGACCCAGTACTTC. This gives the protein CASSLEAGGGVRQETQYF.